This T cell receptor beta chain was retrieved from a study of cytomegalovirus exposure and HLA in healthy donors. It was with 60 Vbeta and 13 Jbeta primers that the PCR ran. Generated by immunoSEQ multiplex PCR, the TCRdb table keeps only in-frame clones and is missing some. This sample has fewer than 200,000 clones; around 80% occur once, and the top ten carry around 4.1%. Germline V gene data show CDR1 as SEHNR and CDR2 as FQNEAQ (reference sequence). V dropped 2 bases and J dropped 14; count of bases not matched to a gene: 11. The CDR3 has 15 amino acids. Sequencing used PBMCs. The source of this sequence is a woman aged 45-59 years in good health and CMV-seropositive. This chain links TRBV7-9 with TRBJ2-3; TRBD2 matches at 12 bases. The CDR3 reads CASSLLLAGGPDLYF. The CDR3 nucleotides read TGTGCCAGCAGCTTACTACTAGCGGGGGGCCCGGACCTGTATTTT.